Listed below are T cell receptor beta chains from one sample, sequenced in a study of CD8+CD57+ T cells in acquired aplastic anemia. TCRdb re-analysed the reads in MiXCR, keeping a single row per CDR3 protein. The top ten hold over 40% of the sample, which has 150,000 or so distinct CDR3 sequences, 55% to 75% seen once. The sequencing input was sorted CD4+, CD8+, or CD8+CD57+ T cells (not recorded which) from PBMCs. The receptors originated from a human donor in good health. Each CDR3 is given with its conserved first and last residue. The D gene is left open where the match is weak. Only some rows state a clone size, as once, few, many or a class for expanded clones.

>TRBV20-1|TRBJ1-5|-|once
CSAPRTGRSNQPQHF
TGCAGTGCTCCGAGGACGGGGAGGAGCAATCAGCCCCAGCATTTT
>TRBV7-3|TRBJ1-3|-|-
CASSIYSGNTIYF
TGTGCCAGCAGTATCTACTCTGGAAACACCATATATTTT
>TRBV7-9|TRBJ1-1|-|many
CASSLGPTFEAFF
TGTGCCAGCAGCTTAGGGCCGACATTTGAAGCTTTCTTT
>TRBV6-6|TRBJ2-5|-|many
CASRSGTEETQYF
TGTGCCAGCAGATCCGGGACGGAAGAGACCCAGTACTTC
>TRBV15|TRBJ2-7|-|-
CATSGELVRRGAYEQYF
TGTGCCACCAGCGGAGAATTAGTCCGGCGGGGAGCCTACGAGCAGTACTTC
>TRBV6-6|TRBJ1-2|-|many
CASIKGREGYTF
TGTGCCAGCATTAAAGGCAGGGAAGGCTACACCTTC
>TRBV7-9|TRBJ1-4|TRBD1|once
CASSFPGTANEKLFF
TGTGCCAGCAGCTTCCCCGGGACAGCGAATGAAAAACTGTTTTTT
>TRBV5-1|TRBJ1-1|-|-
CAIRGFRNTEAFF
TGCGCGATCCGAGGGTTTCGGAACACTGAAGCTTTCTTT
>TRBV12-5|TRBJ1-1|-|many
CASGLLEWAPNTEAFF
TGTGCTAGTGGTTTGCTAGAATGGGCCCCTAACACTGAAGCTTTCTTT
>TRBV9|TRBJ2-1|TRBD1|-
CASSSRDRGRDEQFF
TGTGCCAGCAGCTCCCGGGACAGGGGGCGAGATGAGCAGTTCTTC
>TRBV20-1|TRBJ2-1|-|-
CGASFSKRAGLNEQFF
TGCGGTGCTAGCTTCTCGAAGCGAGCAGGACTCAATGAGCAGTTCTTC
>TRBV7-3|TRBJ2-1|-|-
CASSQALGGANEQFF
TGTGCCAGCAGCCAAGCCCTTGGTGGGGCCAATGAGCAGTTCTTC
>TRBV7-2|TRBJ1-5|-|-
CASSLRGQPYQPQHF
TGTGCCAGCAGTCTTCGGGGGCAGCCATATCAGCCCCAGCATTTT
>TRBV5-1|TRBJ2-1|TRBD2|-
CASSLASGSSYNEQFF
TGCGCCAGCAGCTTGGCTAGCGGGAGTTCTTACAATGAGCAGTTCTTC
>TRBV2|TRBJ1-4|-|-
CASKEQVPEKLFF
TGTGCCAGCAAGGAGCAGGTTCCCGAAAAACTGTTTTTT
>TRBV6-5|TRBJ2-7|-|-
CASSSLGGGHEQYF
TGTGCCAGCAGTTCGTTGGGGGGCGGCCACGAGCAGTACTTC
>TRBV19|TRBJ1-6|TRBD1|once
CASSIGTGVGDNSPLHF
TGTGCCAGTAGTATAGGAACAGGGGTGGGGGATAATTCACCCCTCCACTTT
>TRBV11-3|TRBJ2-1|TRBD2|many
CASSFRLGGTYNEQFF
TGTGCCAGCAGCTTTCGTCTGGGAGGGACCTACAATGAGCAGTTCTTC
>TRBV29-1|TRBJ1-2|-|-
CSVLESSTDGYTF
TGCAGCGTTCTTGAAAGTTCAACGGATGGCTACACCTTC
>TRBV4-1|TRBJ2-3|TRBD2|-
CASSQDGTSSDTQYF
TGCGCCAGCAGCCAAGACGGGACTAGTTCAGATACGCAGTATTTT
>TRBV7-9|TRBJ2-7|TRBD1|-
CASSLAQGIYEQYF
TGTGCCAGCAGCTTAGCACAGGGGATCTACGAGCAGTACTTC
>TRBV15|TRBJ2-7|TRBD2|-
CSSSPEWGLPYEQYF
TGTTCCAGCAGCCCAGAATGGGGACTACCGTACGAGCAGTACTTC
>TRBV19|TRBJ2-5|-|many
CASSLIGEETQYF
TGTGCCAGTAGCTTGATTGGGGAAGAGACCCAGTACTTC
>TRBV6-2/TRBV6-3|TRBJ2-3|TRBD2|many
CASGVRREIDTQYF
TGTGCCAGCGGTGTTAGGCGGGAGATAGATACGCAGTATTTT
>TRBV7-9|TRBJ1-4|-|-
CASSFAMGEKLFF
TGTGCCAGCAGCTTTGCGATGGGTGAAAAACTGTTTTTT
>TRBV13|TRBJ1-3|-|-
CASSERGSGNTIYF
TGTGCCAGCAGCGAGAGGGGCTCTGGAAACACCATATATTTT
>TRBV16|TRBJ2-7|-|many
CASSQSHSPSYEQYF
TGTGCCAGCAGCCAATCGCACAGTCCATCATACGAGCAGTACTTC
>TRBV19|TRBJ2-3|-|few
CASGVRRDTQYF
TGTGCCAGCGGAGTGAGACGGGATACGCAGTATTTT
>TRBV29-1|TRBJ1-2|-|-
CSVGRRTALPETDYGYTF
TGCAGCGTTGGGAGAAGGACAGCCCTACCCGAAACCGACTATGGCTACACCTTC
>TRBV7-2|TRBJ1-2|-|-
CASSFHANYGYTF
TGTGCCAGCAGTTTTCATGCTAACTATGGCTACACCTTC
>TRBV20-1|TRBJ1-1|-|many
CSAGTMGGTEAFF
TGCAGTGCTGGAACAATGGGGGGGACTGAAGCTTTCTTT
>TRBV9|TRBJ1-1|TRBD1|many
CASSGGTGLNTEAFF
TGTGCCAGCAGCGGAGGGACAGGGTTGAACACTGAAGCTTTCTTT
>TRBV2|TRBJ2-3|TRBD2|-
CASMGLALKITDTQYF
TGTGCCAGCATGGGACTAGCATTGAAAATCACAGATACGCAGTATTTT
>TRBV30|TRBJ2-7|TRBD2|few
CAWSVILAETYEQYF
TGTGCCTGGAGTGTTATACTAGCGGAGACCTACGAGCAGTACTTC
>TRBV15|TRBJ2-5|-|-
CATSRGGRETQYF
TGTGCCACCAGCAGAGGCGGGCGGGAGACCCAGTACTTC
>TRBV5-1|TRBJ1-6|TRBD1|-
CASSLAAGGNSPLHF
TGCGCCAGCAGCTTGGCGGCAGGGGGCAATTCACCCCTCCACTTT
>TRBV9|TRBJ1-2|TRBD1|-
CASRQGAGSPNYGYTF
TGTGCCAGCAGACAGGGGGCGGGGAGTCCAAACTATGGCTACACCTTC
>TRBV9|TRBJ2-1|-|-
CASSVGSGGLDNEQFF
TGTGCCAGCAGCGTAGGGTCGGGCGGGCTCGACAATGAGCAGTTCTTC
>TRBV15|TRBJ1-2|-|few
CATSRIGDSYGYTF
TGTGCCACCAGCAGGATCGGGGATAGCTATGGCTACACCTTC
>TRBV13|TRBJ2-7|TRBD1|many
CASSDSGTGYEQYF
TGTGCCAGCAGCGACTCCGGGACAGGGTACGAGCAGTACTTC
>TRBV5-1|TRBJ1-1|-|-
CASKGWRRGRVEAFF
TGCGCCAGCAAGGGCTGGAGGCGTGGAAGGGTGGAAGCTTTCTTT
>TRBV19|TRBJ2-3|TRBD2|many
CASGDRAGGNTDTQYF
TGTGCCAGTGGCGATCGAGCGGGAGGCAACACAGATACGCAGTATTTT
>TRBV18|TRBJ2-7|-|-
CASSGTVGRMIYGQYF
TGTGCCAGCTCAGGCACCGTCGGACGGATGATCTACGGGCAGTACTTC